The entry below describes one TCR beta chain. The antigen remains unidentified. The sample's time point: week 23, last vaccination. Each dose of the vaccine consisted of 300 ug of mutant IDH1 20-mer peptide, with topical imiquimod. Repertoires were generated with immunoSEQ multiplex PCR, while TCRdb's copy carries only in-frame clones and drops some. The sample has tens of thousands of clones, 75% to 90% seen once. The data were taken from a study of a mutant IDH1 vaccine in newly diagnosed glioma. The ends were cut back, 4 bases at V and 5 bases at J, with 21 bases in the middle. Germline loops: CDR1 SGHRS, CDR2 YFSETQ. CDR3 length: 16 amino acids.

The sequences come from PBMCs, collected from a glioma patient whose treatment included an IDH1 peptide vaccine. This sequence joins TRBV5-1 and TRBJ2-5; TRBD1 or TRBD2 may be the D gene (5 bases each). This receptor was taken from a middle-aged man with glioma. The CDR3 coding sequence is TGCGCCAGCAGCGTATCCGGGGCCCCTGAGAGGGAGACCCAGTACTTC. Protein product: CASSVSGAPERETQYF.